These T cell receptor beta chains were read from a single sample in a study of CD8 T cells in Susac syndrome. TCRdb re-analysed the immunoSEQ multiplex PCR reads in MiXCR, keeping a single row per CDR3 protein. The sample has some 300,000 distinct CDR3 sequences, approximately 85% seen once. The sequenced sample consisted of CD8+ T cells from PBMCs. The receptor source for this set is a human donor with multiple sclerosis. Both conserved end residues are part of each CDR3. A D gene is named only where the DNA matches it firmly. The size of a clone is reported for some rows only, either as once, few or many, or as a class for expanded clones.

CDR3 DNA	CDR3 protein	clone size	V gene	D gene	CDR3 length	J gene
TGTGCCAGCAGAGGCGGGAAAGGATGGAGGACCTACGAGCAGTACTTC	CASRGGKGWRTYEQYF	NA	TRBV3-1	NA	16	TRBJ2-7
TGTGCCAGCAGGACTAGACCTGGTAGCACAGATACGCAGTATTTT	CASRTRPGSTDTQYF	NA	TRBV2	NA	15	TRBJ2-3
TGTGCCAGCAGCTTATCCCAGAATAGATTCTATGGCTACACCTTC	CASSLSQNRFYGYTF	once	TRBV7-9	NA	15	TRBJ1-2
TGTGCCAGCAGTTACCACCCGAGGGGGGCGAGGGGCTACACCTTC	CASSYHPRGARGYTF	NA	TRBV6-5	NA	15	TRBJ1-2
TGTGCCAGCAGCCCCGACAGGGGCTCCTACAATGAGCAGTTCTTC	CASSPDRGSYNEQFF	NA	TRBV7-9	TRBD1	15	TRBJ2-1
TGTGCCAGCAGCCAAGACCGGGAAGTTTTAGACGAGCAGTACTTC	CASSQDREVLDEQYF	once	TRBV3-1	NA	15	TRBJ2-7
TGTGCCAGCAGCTCAGACAGGTTAGCCTACGAGCAGTACTTC	CASSSDRLAYEQYF	NA	TRBV27	NA	14	TRBJ2-7
TGCGCCAGCAGCCAAGTGGGGGAATCTGGAAACACCATATATTTT	CASSQVGESGNTIYF	once	TRBV4-1	NA	15	TRBJ1-3
TGTGCCAGCAGTTGGGCGGAAAGCTCCTACAATGAGCAGTTCTTC	CASSWAESSYNEQFF	NA	TRBV6-2/TRBV6-3	NA	15	TRBJ2-1
TGTGCCAGCGGACAGGGGATCCCCTACGAGCAGTACTTC	CASGQGIPYEQYF	once	TRBV19	TRBD1	13	TRBJ2-7
TGTGCCAGCAGTTTTCCCGGGACGGCTACCTACGAGCAGTACTTC	CASSFPGTATYEQYF	NA	TRBV28	NA	15	TRBJ2-7
TGCGCCAGCAGCGAGTGGGACTTTGGCAATCAGCCCCAGCATTTT	CASSEWDFGNQPQHF	NA	TRBV5-1	NA	15	TRBJ1-5
TGTGCCAGCAGTTATCTGGGGACGGCGGCAAACACTGAAGCTTTCTTT	CASSYLGTAANTEAFF	NA	TRBV6-5	NA	16	TRBJ1-1
TGTGCCTGGACTGCTGGGGTAAGGGGTGAAGCTTTCTTT	CAWTAGVRGEAFF	once	TRBV30	NA	13	TRBJ1-1
TGTGCCACCAGTGATCGCGATGAGCAGTTCTTC	CATSDRDEQFF	few	TRBV24-1	NA	11	TRBJ2-1
TGTGCCAGCGTTCTGGGGTACGGCGGCTACACCTTC	CASVLGYGGYTF	NA	TRBV12-3/TRBV12-4	NA	12	TRBJ1-2
TGTGCCAGCAGCGATGCAACGGGAGGGTTGGAGACCCAGTACTTC	CASSDATGGLETQYF	NA	TRBV13	TRBD2	15	TRBJ2-5